One TCR beta chain is described in this entry. It has no known antigen specificity. No quality values exist for individual bases; no much larger clone is one base distant. The data were obtained in a study of shared clonotypes between healthy human individuals (TCRdb year 2020). Regarding the complete study: A couple of women and a few men aged 18 to 49 years were included in the cohort. Per donor, three plates each were used for CD4 naive and CD4 memory, two for CD8 naive, and one for CD8 memory. To estimate repertoire size and how much clonotypes are shared between individuals, the study performed deep sequencing of blood TCR repertoires from a handful of healthy adults. Different laboratories and diverse techniques were used to prepare libraries and sequence TCR repertoires, to increase sequencing depth and limit assay-specific biases. Per donor, leukapheresis produced somewhere between about 0.94 and 9 billion PBMCs. Points the paper makes about the study in general: Naive subsets generally had larger estimated clonotype richness than memory subsets. Compared with non-shared clonotypes, the clonotypes found in all four sorted-subset donors had higher generation probabilities. Only blood was sampled, and tissue TCR repertoires likely differ from those in blood. Approximately 5% of naive CD4, 3.5% of naive CD8, around 2.3% of memory CD4, and approximately 0.39% of memory CD8 clonotypes were shared across several donors. Because the study included a small number of donors, the genetic and exposure-history diversity represented was limited. Rarefaction of sorted-subset datasets indicated incomplete sequencing despite the large sequencing depth. Based on pairwise subsampling, the degree of clonotype sharing among donors was expected to be affected by sequencing depth.

Using the deep immunoSEQ assay, multiplex PCR amplified TCR CDR3 regions from genomic DNA. Extracted genomic DNA from each cell subset was spread evenly across all wells of several immunoSEQ 96-well plates, with each plate serving as a replicate. For sorted subsets, 200 ng of genomic DNA, equivalent to around 29,000 T cell genomes, went into each replicate PCR. The purified libraries were quantified using a Qubit 3.0 fluorometer, sized with a Bioanalyzer 2100, and then quantified again using the KAPA Library Quantification kit. Every immunoSEQ 96-well plate was sequenced on a dedicated single-read 150-cycle Illumina NextSeq 550 flow cell. The published analysis was carried out like this. Because only junctional sequences without quality scores were contained in the immunoSEQ output, filtering matching that applied to full-length reads could not be performed. Sequences were annotated with PyIR, a Python wrapper for IgBLAST v1.9, using IMGT germline references to assign V/J genes and CDR3. Reads were removed for weak V/J assignments (E-value above 1e-6), missing CDR3, stop codons, out-of-frame junctions, or ambiguous translated residues. V3J clonotypes were defined as sequences sharing the same inferred V gene, J gene, and CDR3 amino acid sequence. Percentage overlap between repertoires was calculated by dividing the number of shared unique clonotypes by the size of the smaller repertoire. Three approaches were used to assess repertoire richness: RTK rarefaction, the Chao1 estimator, and Recon v2.1 estimates of unobserved clonotypes. OLGA was used to compute generation probabilities for all TCRbeta clonotypes that the gDNA method yielded from a handful of donors. TCRdb holds this immuneACCESS table with in-frame rearrangements only. Some clones are missing; in checked studies, unresolved V genes explain under half, and the rest has no known cause. The V and J calls and the clone size are those of that table, but D and trimming were determined from the DNA. The table for this sample lists around 610,000 clones; around 96% of them were counted only once. The ten largest clonotypes hold about 0.12% of the sample.

For the CD8 naive samples, CD45RO-negative cells were positively selected for CCR7, yielding a CD45RA+CCR7+ population from which TemRA cells were excluded. The donors were healthy, HIV-negative adults with no recently reported acute infections or vaccinations. All donors were Caucasian adults living in Nashville, Tennessee, USA. After blood collection by leukapheresis, PBMCs were isolated using Ficoll-Histopaque density gradient centrifugation and then cryopreserved in the vapor phase of liquid nitrogen. Analytical flow cytometry was used to check the purity and quantity of each magnetically sorted T cell population. From each sorted fraction, genomic DNA was isolated and quantified by UV absorbance on a Nanodrop 2000c. The specimen was naive CD8+ T cells sorted from blood. The cell subset or site label corresponds to: CD45RA+CCR7+. This receptor was obtained from a woman in her twenties or thirties in good health.

The CDR3 protein is CASSVGGLTDTQYF. The base sequence is TGTGCCAGCAGCGTAGGCGGACTAACAGATACGCAGTATTTT. The chain joins TRBV9 to TRBJ2-3; the D region possibly corresponds to TRBD2 (6 bases align). Its CDR3 holds 14 amino acids, cysteine through phenylalanine. CDR3 DNA is the only sequence kept; it has 42 bases, read in frame from the first base. CDR1 and CDR2, per the germline V gene, are SGDLS and YYNGEE. The trim is 0 bases for V and 3 bases for J, with a gap of 8 bases between the germline ends.